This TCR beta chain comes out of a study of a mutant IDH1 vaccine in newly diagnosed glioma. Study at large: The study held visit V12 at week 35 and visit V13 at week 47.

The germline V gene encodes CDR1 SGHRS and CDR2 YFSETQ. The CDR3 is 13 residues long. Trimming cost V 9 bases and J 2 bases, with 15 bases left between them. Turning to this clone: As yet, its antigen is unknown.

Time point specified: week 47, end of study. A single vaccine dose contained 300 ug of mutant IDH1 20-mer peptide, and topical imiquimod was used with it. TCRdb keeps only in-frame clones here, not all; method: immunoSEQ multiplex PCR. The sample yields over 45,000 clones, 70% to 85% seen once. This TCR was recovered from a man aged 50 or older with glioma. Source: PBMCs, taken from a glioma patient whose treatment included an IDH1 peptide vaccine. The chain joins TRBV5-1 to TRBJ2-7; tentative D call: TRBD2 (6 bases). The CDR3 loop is CATSQEGTYEQYF. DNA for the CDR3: TGCGCCACCTCCCAGGAGGGTACCTACGAGCAGTACTTC.